This record concerns one T cell receptor beta chain sequence. The antigen remains undetermined. TCRdb re-called the 5' RACE reads through MiXCR, storing one row per CDR3 protein. The repertoire holds hundreds of thousands of distinct CDR3 sequences, with around a sixth as singletons. The data were obtained in a study of identical twins. Study-level findings and limits: Interpretation of the results relied on cross-sectional statistical analysis and not on following the same donors. Twins shared beta out-of-frame sequences in excess, but this excess was weaker.

The V and J ends lost 1 base and 5 bases respectively, with 14 bases between them. The CDR3 contains 15 residues. CDR1 is LGHDT and CDR2 is YNNKEL in the germline V gene (reference sequence). In addition, the sample was reused for a study of T cells expressing NK-cell markers. That report notes: HCMV seropositivity marked seven of the eight sequenced donors; one was seronegative.

This receptor was obtained from a woman between 18 and 29 years old in good health. V usage is TRBV3-1 and J usage is TRBJ2-5; possible D gene TRBD2, 6 bases. Sequencing input: PBMCs. The CDR3 nucleotides read TGTGCCAGCAGCCAAGCCCGACTAGTGAAGGAGACCCAGTACTTC. Translation gives CASSQARLVKETQYF.